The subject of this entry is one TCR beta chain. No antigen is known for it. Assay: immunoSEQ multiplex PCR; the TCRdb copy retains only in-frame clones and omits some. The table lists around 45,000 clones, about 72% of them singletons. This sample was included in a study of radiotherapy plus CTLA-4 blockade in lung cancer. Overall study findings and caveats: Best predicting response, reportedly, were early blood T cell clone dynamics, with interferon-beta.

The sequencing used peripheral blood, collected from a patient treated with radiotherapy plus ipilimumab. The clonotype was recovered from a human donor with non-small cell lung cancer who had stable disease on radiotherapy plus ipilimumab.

CDR3 sequence reads: CASSYSGTEQPQHF. As DNA, the CDR3 is TGTGCCAGCAGTTACTCCGGGACGGAGCAGCCCCAGCATTTT. The rearrangement joins TRBV6-5 to TRBJ1-5; D perhaps matches TRBD1 (5 bases). This CDR3 spans 14 amino acids. The germline V gene has CDR1 MNHEY and CDR2 SVGAGI. The V and J ends lost 0 bases and 7 bases respectively, with 10 bases between them.